The entry that follows covers one T cell receptor (beta chain) sequence. Antigen specificity is unknown. CD45RO/CCR7/CD25/CD127/CD95/CD27 sorting isolated CD4+ naive, central memory, regulatory and stem cell-like memory cells. The sample comes from a study of beta chain features in type 1 diabetes. Study findings and constraints: Amplification by PCR could prefer shorter templates, with the same effect in patients and controls. Type 1 diabetes patients had moderately but significantly shorter TCRB CDR3s in all four CD4+ subsets. Junctions at VDJ sites from type 1 diabetes patients had fewer insertions and more deletions.

V lost 6 bases to trimming and J lost 5 bases, with 16 bases between them. The CDR3 extends over 14 amino acids. Germline V gene sequence: CDR1 KGHSH, CDR2 LQKENI. Reverse transcribing all isolated RNA meant expressed TCRB transcripts were sequenced. An average of roughly 4 million reads was obtained for naive, central memory and regulatory T cell samples. Assay: immunoSEQ multiplex PCR; the TCRdb copy retains only in-frame clones and omits some. The sample lists 300,000 to 400,000 clones, approximately 13% occurring once. The sample taken for sequencing was naive CD4+ T cells from blood. The chain couples TRBV18 to TRBJ1-2; D unresolved. This TCR derives from a woman aged 18-29 years with type 1 diabetes. DNA of the CDR3: TGTGCCAGCTCCCCCTCGGGGAGGGAGTATGGCTACACCTTC. Protein: CASSPSGREYGYTF.